One sample yielded the 8 T cell receptor beta chains listed below, sequenced in a study of T-cell memory formation after mild COVID-19. TCRdb re-called the 5' RACE reads through MiXCR, storing one row per CDR3 protein. The sample includes some 440,000 distinct CDR3 sequences, approximately 23% seen only once; the top ten take about 12%. Material: PBMCs or a T cell subset sorted from them (not recorded which). These TCRs come from an adult woman who had mild COVID-19 (a few samples of this study predate the infection). Cell type and time point are not known.

This clonotype came up a few times. This chain connects TRBV7-2 to TRBJ2-1; D possibly matches TRBD1 or TRBD2 (5 bases each). Trimming pared 1 base from V and 9 bases from J, leaving 7 bases between. Germline assignment: CDR1 SGHTA and CDR2 FQGNSA. The CDR3 length is 12 residues. CDR3 loop: CASSLGGFEQFF. The CDR3, as DNA: TGTGCCAGCAGCTTAGGGGGGTTTGAGCAGTTCTTC. The full variable domain, with the rest looked up from reference TRBV7-2 and TRBJ2-1, is GAGVSQSPSNKVTEKGKDVELRCDPISGHTALYWYRQSLGQGLEFLIYFQGNSAPDKSGLPSDRFSAERTGGSVSTLTIQRTQQEDSAVYLCASSLGGFEQFFGPGTRLTVL.

The J gene is TRBJ2-1, the V gene TRBV6-5; TRBD2 might be the D (6 bases). V was pared by 10 bases and J by 2 bases, with 15 bases between. CDR1 and CDR2 from the germline V gene are MNHEY and SVGAGI. This CDR3 is built from 14 residues. The CDR3 DNA is TGTGCCACGTCCGGGAGTACGGCCTACAATGAGCAGTTCTTC. It translates to CATSGSTAYNEQFF.

This clonotype has a handful of counts. This rearrangement joins TRBV20-1 to TRBJ1-2; maybe TRBD1 (5 bases). V shed 6 bases and J shed 4 bases, with 12 bases lying between them. CDR1 and CDR2 (germline): DFQATT, SNEGSKA (reference sequence). The CDR3 length is 12 residues. The CDR3 loop is CSAFRAPYGYTF. Written as DNA, the CDR3 is TGCAGTGCCTTCAGGGCGCCCTATGGCTACACCTTC.

The chain carries TRBV10-3 and TRBJ1-1, with TRBD1 as a possible D gene (6 bases). The germline V gene has CDR1 ENHRY and CDR2 SYGVKD. Trimming pared 10 bases from V and 1 base from J, leaving 16 bases between. CDR3 length equals 14 residues. This chain's CDR3 is CATQGTQGNTEAFF. The CDR3 nucleotides are TGTGCCACCCAAGGGACACAGGGGAACACTGAAGCTTTCTTT.

The genes are TRBV24-1 and TRBJ2-1, with TRBD1 identical over 10 bases. Looked up from germline, CDR1 is KGHDR and CDR2 is SFDVKD. CDR3 size: 16 residues. Trimming removed 4 bases from V and 7 bases from J; junction bases left unmatched: 9. CDR3 sequence (DNA): TGTGCCACCAGTGACCCGGGACAGGGGTTGCCTAATGAGCAGTTCTTC. Its translation is CATSDPGQGLPNEQFF.

V is TRBV19 and J is TRBJ1-5; D is uncertain. V shed 5 bases and J shed 5 bases, with 19 bases lying between them. The CDR3 is 16 residues long. Germline V CDR1 and CDR2: LNHDA, SQIVND (reference sequence). CDR3: CASSPTGLKAHQPQHF. The CDR3 DNA sequence: TGTGCCAGTAGTCCAACCGGGCTCAAAGCGCATCAGCCCCAGCATTTT.

This clonotype was observed a handful of times. The J gene is TRBJ2-7, the V gene TRBV3-1; TRBD2 aligns across 8 bases. The V gene end was trimmed by 4 bases and the J gene end by 6 bases; junction bases not matched to a gene: 8. The germline gives CDR1 LGHDT, CDR2 YNNKEL (reference sequence). The CDR3 loop spans 14 amino acids. The CDR3 is CASSLSGGPSEQYF. DNA for the CDR3: TGTGCCAGCAGCCTCAGCGGGGGCCCTAGCGAGCAGTACTTC.

The rearrangement links TRBV5-1 to TRBJ2-7; 8 bases are shared with TRBD1. The CDR3 covers 13 residues. The V gene end was trimmed by 3 bases and the J gene end by 6 bases; junction bases not matched to a gene: 5. Germline CDR1 and CDR2: SGHRS and YFSETQ. In nucleotides, the CDR3 is TGCGCCAGCAGCTCGGACAGGGCGGGCGAGCAGTACTTC. It codes for CASSSDRAGEQYF.